In this sample, the clone carrying this T cell receptor beta chain turned up once. Treatment noted: randomized to nivolumab then ipilimumab (arm A) or the reverse (arm B). DNA-damaging chemotherapy had not been given to any patient beforehand. From thawed PBMCs, live CD3+CD8+ cells negative for CD19 and CD56 were sorted. The sample originates from a study of sequential checkpoint blockade in melanoma. Study-wide context: Maintenance nivolumab came after either treatment sequence.

This CDR3 is built from 15 residues. V trimming: 3 bases; J trimming: 0 bases; junction bases outside the gene matches: 4. The V gene's germline CDR1 is SEHNR and CDR2 FQNEAQ (reference sequence). Sequenced by immunoSEQ multiplex PCR; TCRdb stores in-frame clones only, minus some. The sample records approximately 1,300 clones, around two thirds being singletons. The sequencing here drew on CD8+ T cells sorted from blood (inferred from file names), taken from a patient given nivolumab and ipilimumab in sequence. This clonotype was obtained from a human donor with melanoma. The chain carries TRBV7-9 and TRBJ2-7, with 8 bases matching TRBD2. CDR3 nucleotides: TGTGCCAGCAGCTTGCTAGCGGGCAGCTCCTACGAGCAGTACTTC. Its translation: CASSLLAGSSYEQYF.